This entry is about one T cell receptor (beta chain). The sample is drawn from a study of blood T cell repertoires in COVID-19. Study-level information: PBMCs, B-cell-depleted T cells, or T cells were the source of the cDNA or gDNA that made up the material.

The assay was immunoSEQ multiplex PCR, and TCRdb's table has in-frame clones only and misses some. The sample holds about 270,000 clones, over 75% seen once. Trimming took 5 bases from V and 6 from J; bases not matched to a gene: 12. CDR3 length: 15 residues. Germline lookup yields CDR1 SGHVS and CDR2 FQNEAQ. The specimen was PBMCs or T cells enriched from blood (not recorded which). This clonotype was sampled from a man between 18 and 29 years old who had recovered from COVID-19. The chain is built from TRBV7-8 and TRBJ1-2; 7 bases agree with TRBD1. Written as DNA, the CDR3 is TGTGCCAGCAGCCGAGGGGATAAGGGGGCGGATGGCTACACCTTC. Residues: CASSRGDKGADGYTF. Together with reference TRBV7-8 and TRBJ1-2, the CDR3 gives the full variable domain: GAGVSQSPRYKVAKRGQDVALRCDPISGHVSLFWYQQALGQGPEFLTYFQNEAQLDKSGLPSDRFFAERPEGSVSTLKIQRTQQEDSAVYLCASSRGDKGADGYTFGSGTRLTVV.